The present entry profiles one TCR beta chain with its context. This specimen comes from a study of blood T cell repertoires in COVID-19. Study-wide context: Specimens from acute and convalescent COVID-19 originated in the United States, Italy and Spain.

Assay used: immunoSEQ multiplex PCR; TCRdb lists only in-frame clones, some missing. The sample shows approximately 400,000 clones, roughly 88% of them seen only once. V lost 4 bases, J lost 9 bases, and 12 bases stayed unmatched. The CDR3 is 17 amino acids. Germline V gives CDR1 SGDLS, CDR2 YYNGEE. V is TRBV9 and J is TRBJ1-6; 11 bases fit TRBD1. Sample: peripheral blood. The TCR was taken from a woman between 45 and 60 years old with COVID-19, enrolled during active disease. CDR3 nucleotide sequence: TGTGCCAGCAGCCTCCGCGGACAGGGGGCGTCGAGTTCACCCCTCCACTTT. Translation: CASSLRGQGASSSPLHF.